A selection of T cell receptor beta chains follows, all from one sample in a study of blood T cell repertoires in COVID-19. TCRdb's table, derived via immunoSEQ multiplex PCR, lists solely in-frame clones and lacks some. The table lists about 190,000 clones, more than 70% of them singletons, with approximately 1.5% in the top ten. Sequenced: peripheral blood. The source of these receptors is a man between 18 and 35 years old with active or convalescent COVID-19. The CDR3 runs from the conserved cysteine through the conserved F or W. D genes are given only for firm matches. A row's size may be missing; if present it is once, few, many or a size class.

d_call | j_call | clone_size | v_call | cdr3_nt | cdr3_aa
TRBD1 | TRBJ1-2 | - | TRBV10-3 | TGTGCCATCAATCCCCTCCGACAGGGGCTAAACTATGGCTACACCTTC | CAINPLRQGLNYGYTF
- | TRBJ1-3 | few | TRBV5-1 | TGCGCCAGCAGCTTGTCCCCAGCGGGGGGCTCTGGAAACACCATATATTTT | CASSLSPAGGSGNTIYF
TRBD1 | TRBJ2-1 | - | TRBV25-1 | TGTGCCAGCAGTGGACAGGGGAATGAGCAGTTCTTC | CASSGQGNEQFF
- | TRBJ1-3 | - | TRBV5-3 | TGTGCCAGAAGCCCCCTCAAGCCGATCTCTGGAAACACCATATATTTT | CARSPLKPISGNTIYF
- | TRBJ1-5 | - | TRBV30 | TGTGCCTGGAGTGGGGGCGGCAATCAGCCCCAGCATTTT | CAWSGGGNQPQHF
TRBD2 | TRBJ2-3 | - | TRBV3-1/TRBV3-2 | TGTGCCAGCAGCAATACACTTGGCGGGGGTGGCGCAGATACGCAGTATTTT | CASSNTLGGGGADTQYF
- | TRBJ2-1 | - | TRBV24-1 | TGTGCCACCAGTGATATCGACAATGAGCAGTTCTTC | CATSDIDNEQFF
- | TRBJ1-5 | - | TRBV18 | TGTGCCAGCTCCTTAATGGACAGCTCCGCTCAGCCCCAGCATTTT | CASSLMDSSAQPQHF
- | TRBJ2-3 | - | TRBV9 | TGTGCCAGCTCCGGGTACACTAGCACAGATACGCAGTATTTT | CASSGYTSTDTQYF
- | TRBJ2-3 | - | TRBV29-1 | TGCAGCGTTGAACCCCGTGTAGCTAGCACAGATACGCAGTATTTT | CSVEPRVASTDTQYF
- | TRBJ2-3 | - | TRBV9 | TGTGCCAGCAGCGTAGATGGCTTACCTAGCACAGATACGCAGTATTTT | CASSVDGLPSTDTQYF
- | TRBJ1-1 | - | TRBV3-1/TRBV3-2 | TGTGCCAGCAGCCTTCTGGGACAACCCAACACTGAAGCTTTCTTT | CASSLLGQPNTEAFF
- | TRBJ2-1 | - | TRBV24-1 | TGTGCCACCAGTGCGTTCCTAGTCAGTGGCGATGAGCAGTTCTTC | CATSAFLVSGDEQFF
- | TRBJ1-1 | - | TRBV30 | TGTGCCTGGAGTGTACTTGGTTCATCCATGAACACTGAAGCTTTCTTT | CAWSVLGSSMNTEAFF
- | TRBJ2-3 | - | TRBV5-4 | TGTGCCAGCAGTAATCGAGACAGAGTTACAGATACGCAGTATTTT | CASSNRDRVTDTQYF
TRBD1 | TRBJ1-2 | - | TRBV2 | TGTGCCAGCAACACCGGGACAGGGCCCTATGGCTACACCTTC | CASNTGTGPYGYTF
TRBD2 | TRBJ2-7 | - | TRBV27 | TGTGCCAGCAGTTTATCGCGCAGTTCACTAGCGGGAGGGGGCGAGCAGTACTTC | CASSLSRSSLAGGGEQYF
- | TRBJ1-6 | once | TRBV5-4 | TGTGCCAGCAGCTACAGAGGGGGTGATTCACCCCTCCACTTT | CASSYRGGDSPLHF
- | TRBJ2-2 | - | TRBV30 | TGTGCCTGGAGTTTGACTACTCTACTCACCGGGGAGCTGTTTTTT | CAWSLTTLLTGELFF
TRBD1 | TRBJ1-5 | - | TRBV2 | TGTGCCAGCAGTCCAAACAGGGGTGGCAATCAGCCCCAGCATTTT | CASSPNRGGNQPQHF
- | TRBJ1-1 | - | TRBV4-1 | TGCGCCAGCAGCCAAGATGATTTTACAGGGAGCACTGAAGCTTTCTTT | CASSQDDFTGSTEAFF
TRBD1 | TRBJ1-5 | - | TRBV20-1 | TGCAGTGCTAGAGATGACAGGGGCCAGCATTTT | CSARDDRGQHF
- | TRBJ2-1 | - | TRBV7-9 | TGTGCCAGCAGCTCTCAGGGGACCTCCTACAATGAGCAGTTCTTC | CASSSQGTSYNEQFF
TRBD2 | TRBJ2-7 | once | TRBV3-1/TRBV3-2 | TGTGCCAGCAGCCGCCAGACTAGCCGCTACGAGCAGTACTTC | CASSRQTSRYEQYF
- | TRBJ2-2 | - | TRBV5-1 | TGCGCCAGCAACGGACAGTCAAACACCGGGGAGCTGTTTTTT | CASNGQSNTGELFF
- | TRBJ2-5 | - | TRBV6-2/TRBV6-3 | TGTGCCAGCAGTCCCTTACGGGGAGAGACCCAGTACTTC | CASSPLRGETQYF
TRBD1 | TRBJ1-5 | - | TRBV9 | TGTGCCAGCAGCCGGACAGGCGGCAATCAGCCCCAGCATTTT | CASSRTGGNQPQHF
- | TRBJ1-2 | - | TRBV11-3 | TGTGCCACCGAAGTGGAGACCTATGGCTACACCTTC | CATEVETYGYTF
TRBD1 | TRBJ1-2 | - | TRBV25-1 | TGTGCCAGCACCCACGGGACAGGGGACTATGGCTACACCTTC | CASTHGTGDYGYTF
TRBD1 | TRBJ1-2 | - | TRBV7-3 | TGTGCCAGCCTAAGACAGGGTCGCAGCTATGGCTACACCTTC | CASLRQGRSYGYTF
- | TRBJ2-7 | once | TRBV14 | TGTGCCAGCAGCCAAGATCTTAACGAGCAGTACTTC | CASSQDLNEQYF
- | TRBJ1-2 | - | TRBV11-2 | TGTGCCAGCAGCTTAGTCGAGAACTATGGCTACACCTTC | CASSLVENYGYTF
TRBD2 | TRBJ2-7 | - | TRBV29-1 | TGCAGCGTTACTAAAAGTAAGACTAGCGGGAGGCCCGAGCAGTACTTC | CSVTKSKTSGRPEQYF
TRBD2 | TRBJ2-6 | - | TRBV5-4 | TGTGCCAGCAGCATTCCGGGACTAGCGGCCTCTGGGGCCAACGTCCTGACTTTC | CASSIPGLAASGANVLTF
- | TRBJ2-6 | - | TRBV2 | TGTGCCAGCAGTAGCGGGCTAAGCTCTGGGGCCAACGTCCTGACTTTC | CASSSGLSSGANVLTF
TRBD2 | TRBJ2-7 | - | TRBV7-8 | TGTGCCAGCAGCTTGCCGACTAGCGGAACCTACGAGCAGTACTTC | CASSLPTSGTYEQYF
- | TRBJ2-7 | - | TRBV6-1 | TGTGCCAGCAGTGAGACGGGGGACAGCTCCTACGAGCAGTACTTC | CASSETGDSSYEQYF
- | TRBJ2-3 | - | TRBV7-8 | TGTGCCAGCAGCTTGGGCGTCGGTGACACAGATACGCAGTATTTT | CASSLGVGDTDTQYF
- | TRBJ1-1 | - | TRBV6-5 | TGTGCCAGCAGGGCGGGACTCATGAACACTGAAGCTTTCTTT | CASRAGLMNTEAFF
- | TRBJ2-1 | - | TRBV7-2 | TGTGCCAGCAGTTCCCGGGAGTACAGGCCCTCCAATGAGCAGTTCTTC | CASSSREYRPSNEQFF
- | TRBJ1-2 | - | TRBV10-3 | TGTGCCATCAGTGACGCAGGGTTGAACTATGGCTACACCTTC | CAISDAGLNYGYTF
- | TRBJ1-1 | - | TRBV30 | TGTGCCTGGAGTGTAGGGGATTACACTGAAGCTTTCTTT | CAWSVGDYTEAFF
- | TRBJ1-1 | - | TRBV6-5 | TGTGCCAGCAGGCAGGCGGGGTTAGAAGCTTTCTTT | CASRQAGLEAFF
- | TRBJ2-3 | - | TRBV7-6 | TGTGCCAGCAGCCCAGAAGGCGGCAGCACAGATACGCAGTATTTT | CASSPEGGSTDTQYF
TRBD1 | TRBJ2-7 | - | TRBV7-8 | TGTGCCAGCAGCTTAGCGTCAGGGGGAGAGCAGTACTTC | CASSLASGGEQYF
- | TRBJ2-5 | - | TRBV11-2 | TGTGCCAGCAGCTTAAACCGGGGGAACCAAGAGACCCAGTACTTC | CASSLNRGNQETQYF